This T cell receptor (beta chain) came from a study of graft-versus-host responses after intestinal transplantation. Study-wide context: Recipients obtained multivisceral, liver-intestinal, or isolated intestinal transplants. Uniformly, recipients were administered anti-thymocyte globulin induction with subsequent tacrolimus and steroids for roughly three years. Study results and limitations: Graft-donor T cell macrochimerism coincided with high graft-versus-host to host-versus-graft clonal ratios in allografts. GvH clonotypes were identified within recipient marrow, with a subset emerging first in ileum or blood.

This table comes from immunoSEQ multiplex PCR, and its TCRdb copy is limited to in-frame clones, with some not included. Of about 120,000 clones listed, around nine tenths are singletons. As for this clone: No antigen is known for it.

The CDR3 sequence is 15 residues long. The sequenced sample was unstimulated CD4+ T cells sorted from spleen or lymph node cells, obtained before intestinal transplant. The rearrangement joins TRBV21-1 to TRBJ2-3; TRBD2 is the table's D call and was not checked against the DNA. TRBV21-1 is a pseudogene. The clonotype comes from a human donor who received an intestinal transplant. The CDR3 nucleotides are TGTGCCAGCAGCAAAGATCCGGGAAGCACAGATACGCAGTATTTT. This codes for CASSKDPGSTDTQYF.